The next 28 T cell receptor beta chains were all read from a single sample in a study of T cell responses to AZD1222 COVID-19 vaccine. TCRdb's copy holds only in-frame clones and misses some; the assay was immunoSEQ multiplex PCR. The table lists approximately 85,000 clones, 86% of them singletons. The material sequenced was peripheral blood, taken on day 0 of AZD1222 vaccination. The receptor set was obtained from an adult in good health.

The chain has TRBV19 and TRBJ2-1; 9 nucleotides agree with TRBD2. Germline loops: CDR1 LNHDA, CDR2 SQIVND (reference sequence). This CDR3 comprises 13 residues. V lost 3 bases and J lost 8; bases outside the gene matches: 2. The CDR3 nucleotides are TGTGCCAGTAGTATGCGGGAGGGCTATGAGCAGTTCTTC. It is translated as CASSMREGYEQFF.

The gene calls are TRBV3-1 (or the pseudogene TRBV3-2) and TRBJ2-2, with D perhaps being TRBD1 or TRBD2 (5 bases each). CDR1 and CDR2 from the germline V gene are LGHDT and YNNKEL (reference sequence). The ends were cut back, 4 bases at V and 8 bases at J, with 14 bases in the middle. This CDR3 spans 14 amino acids. The CDR3 DNA sequence: TGTGCCAGCAGCCGGGACCCCATAGTAGGGGAGCTGTTTTTT. This codes for CASSRDPIVGELFF.

This chain uses TRBV21-1 with TRBJ2-1; the tabulated D call, TRBD2, remains unverified against the DNA. TRBV21-1 is annotated as a pseudogene. The CDR3 is 16 amino acids. The DNA of the CDR3 is TGTGCCAGCAGCAAAAGGAGACTAGCGGAACGCGGGGAGCAGTTCTTC. Residues: CASSKRRLAERGEQFF.

As for this clone: The sample has other DNA sequences that encode this CDR3 too. J is TRBJ2-2 and V is TRBV5-1, with TRBD1 identical over 8 bases. The J segment lost 1 base and the V segment lost 2 bases, leaving 4 bases of the junction unmatched. The CDR3 has 16 residues. CDR1 is SGHRS and CDR2 is YFSETQ in the germline V gene. CDR3 bases: TGCGCCAGCAGCTTTACCGGGACAGGGAACACCGGGGAGCTGTTTTTT. Translating it yields CASSFTGTGNTGELFF.

The chain carries TRBV14 and TRBJ2-3; D ambiguous. Per the germline V gene, CDR1 is SGHDN and CDR2 is FVKESK. V gave up 4 bases and J gave up 1 base, with 6 bases separating them. The CDR3 is made up of 13 amino acids. The CDR3 sequence is CASSLPRTDTQYF. CDR3 DNA sequence: TGTGCCAGCAGCCTCCCTCGCACAGATACGCAGTATTTT.

This chain connects TRBV2 to TRBJ2-3, with D possibly called TRBD1 or TRBD2 (6 bases each). Germline V gene sequence: CDR1 SNHLY, CDR2 FYNNEI. Trimming took 2 bases from V and 8 from J, leaving 20 bases between them. This CDR3 spans 16 amino acids. The CDR3 DNA reads TGTGCCAGCAGTGAAAGGGAGACAGGACTCGGGGGTACGCAGTATTTT. Its translation is CASSERETGLGGTQYF.

Comments on this clone: One junction end disagrees with the germline gene, perhaps due to a read error. The genes are TRBV27 and TRBJ2-7; possibly TRBD2 for D (6 bases). CDR1 MNHEY and CDR2 SMNVEV come from the germline V gene (reference sequence). The CDR3 contains 15 residues. CDR3 region: CASSLSGGFSYEQYF. In DNA, the CDR3 is TGTGCCAGCAGCTTATCAGGAGGGTTTTCCTACGAGCAGTACTTC.

V usage is TRBV28 and J usage is TRBJ1-3; a weak D match, TRBD1 (5 bases). The CDR3 is made up of 15 amino acids. Trimming took 6 bases from V and 2 from J, leaving 14 bases between them. Germline V gives CDR1 MDHEN, CDR2 SYDVKM. This chain's CDR3 is CASSSWGGTGNTIYF. In DNA, the CDR3 is TGTGCCAGCAGCAGCTGGGGGGGAACTGGAAACACCATATATTTT. The full variable domain, rest sourced from reference TRBV28 and TRBJ1-3, is DVKVTQSSRYLVKRTGEKVFLECVQDMDHENMFWYRQDPGLGLRLIYFSYDVKMKEKGDIPEGYSVSREKKERFSLILESASTNQTSMYLCASSSWGGTGNTIYFGEGSWLTVV.

The CDR3 region is CASSREGMHGYTF. As DNA, the CDR3 is TGTGCCAGCAGTAGAGAGGGGATGCATGGCTACACCTTC. This chain links TRBV27 with TRBJ1-2, with D possibly TRBD1 on 5 matching bases. With 5 bases removed from V and 6 bases from J, the gap between germline ends came to 13 bases. The CDR3 is 13 residues long. CDR1 MNHEY and CDR2 SMNVEV come from the germline V gene (reference sequence).

V usage is TRBV9 and J usage is TRBJ2-7, with TRBD1 matching over 7 bases. Germline V gene sequence: CDR1 SGDLS, CDR2 YYNGEE. V lost 0 bases, J lost 3 bases, and 6 bases stayed unmatched. CDR3 length equals 15 residues. CDR3 sequence: CASSVGGSGGYEQYF. In nucleotides, the CDR3 is TGTGCCAGCAGCGTAGGCGGTTCAGGGGGCTACGAGCAGTACTTC.

V is TRBV6-1 and J is TRBJ1-5, with 11 bases fitting TRBD1. Per the germline V gene, CDR1 is MNHNS and CDR2 is SASEGT. The junction had 11 bases not matched to a gene; V was cut back by 4 bases and J by 3 bases. The CDR3 loop spans 18 amino acids. CDR3 bases: TGTGCCAGCAGTGTTTCCCGGGACAGGGGGTTGCTCAATCAGCCCCAGCATTTT. Protein: CASSVSRDRGLLNQPQHF.

This clone was observed a few times. J is TRBJ2-3 and V is TRBV6-4; no clear D. The V gene lost 1 base and the J gene lost 0 bases, with 5 bases spanning the gap. This CDR3 has 14 residues. Germline values: CDR1 MRHNA, CDR2 SNTAGT. The CDR3 DNA is TGTGCCAGCAGTGACTTCTCTAGCACAGATACGCAGTATTTT. Translated, it gives CASSDFSSTDTQYF.

The CDR3 bases are TGTGCCACCAGTGATTGGGAAGGGGACTACACCTTC. This sequence encodes CATSDWEGDYTF. The chain couples TRBV24-1 to TRBJ1-2; the D gene is possibly TRBD1 (5 bases). Germline V gene lookup returns CDR1 KGHDR and CDR2 SFDVKD. Trimming removed 2 bases from V and 10 bases from J, with 10 bases in between. The CDR3 spans 12 residues.

The V call is TRBV18, the J call TRBJ1-3; TRBD1 agrees at 8 bases. V gave up 5 bases and J gave up 0 bases; unmatched junction bases: 3. This CDR3 spans 15 amino acids. From germline, CDR1 is KGHSH and CDR2 LQKENI. In DNA, the CDR3 is TGTGCCAGCTCATCGGACAGGGCCTCTGGAAACACCATATATTTT. Amino acid sequence: CASSSDRASGNTIYF. The full variable domain, with the rest looked up from reference TRBV18 and TRBJ1-3, is NAGVMQNPRHLVRRRGQEARLRCSPMKGHSHVYWYRQLPEEGLKFMVYLQKENIIDESGMPKERFSAEFPKEGPSILRIQQVVRGDSAAYFCASSSDRASGNTIYFGEGSWLTVV.

This sequence joins TRBV13 and TRBJ1-1; perhaps TRBD1 as D (5 bases). CDR1 and CDR2 from the germline V gene are PRHDT and FYEKMQ (reference sequence). V was trimmed by 4 bases and J by 2 bases, leaving 17 bases between them. CDR3 size: 16 residues. The CDR3 loop is CASSSRGAGKNTEAFF. The CDR3 DNA reads TGTGCCAGCAGCTCTCGGGGCGCGGGGAAAAACACTGAAGCTTTCTTT.

The chain links TRBV7-2 to TRBJ2-7, with D hard to call. The CDR3 extends over 14 amino acids. The germline V and J ends were trimmed by 5 bases and 2 bases, with 13 bases remaining between them. The germline gives CDR1 SGHTA, CDR2 FQGNSA. CDR3 sequence: CASSLQRRAYEQYF. The CDR3 DNA reads as TGTGCCAGCAGCCTGCAGCGTAGAGCCTACGAGCAGTACTTC.

V gene TRBV9 combines with J gene TRBJ2-3; D ambiguous. CDR1 and CDR2 (germline): SGDLS, YYNGEE. The CDR3 length is 13 residues. Trimming took off 4 bases at V and 3 bases at J, with 9 bases between the two ends. CDR3 bases: TGTGCCAGCAGCTCCCCGAGGACAGATACGCAGTATTTT. This translates into CASSSPRTDTQYF. Full variable domain (remainder filled in from reference TRBV9 and TRBJ2-3): DSGVTQTPKHLITATGQRVTLRCSPRSGDLSVYWYQQSLDQGLQFLIQYYNGEERAKGNILERFSAQQFPDLHSELNLSSLELGDSALYFCASSSPRTDTQYFGPGTRLTVL.

This sequence joins TRBV19 and TRBJ1-4, with TRBD1 matching over 8 bases. J lost 8 bases, V lost 9 bases, and 8 bases had no gene match. The CDR3 has 13 residues. The germline gives CDR1 LNHDA, CDR2 SQIVND (reference sequence). CDR3 in amino acids: CASGPTGEEKLFF. The CDR3 DNA is TGTGCCAGCGGCCCGACAGGGGAAGAAAAACTGTTTTTT.

The chain uses TRBV15 and TRBJ1-5; 7 nucleotides line up with TRBD1. Per germline, CDR1 LNHNV and CDR2 YYDKDF (reference sequence). V shed 3 bases and J 7 bases; nucleotides not matched to a gene: 6. The CDR3 sequence is 14 residues long. CDR3 DNA sequence: TGTGCCACCAGCAGCCTGGGACAGCGCCAGCCCCAGCATTTT. Translated, it gives CATSSLGQRQPQHF.

This chain connects TRBV18 to TRBJ1-4; no firm D call. The CDR3 runs 16 residues. Trimming took off 6 bases at V and 8 bases at J, with 22 bases between the two ends. Germline V gives CDR1 KGHSH, CDR2 LQKENI. The CDR3 DNA is TGTGCCAGCTCGCCTAGCGCCGGTACTCCTGGGGAAAAACTGTTTTTT. Encoded protein: CASSPSAGTPGEKLFF.

The chain is built from TRBV10-3 and TRBJ2-7, with 7 bases lining up with TRBD2. Germline assignment: CDR1 ENHRY and CDR2 SYGVKD. J lost 0 bases, V lost 5 bases, and 4 bases had no gene match. The CDR3 runs 14 residues. CDR3 sequence: CAISPSGSSYEQYF. The CDR3 DNA is TGTGCCATCAGTCCTAGCGGCAGCTCCTACGAGCAGTACTTC.

This chain links TRBV18 with TRBJ1-5; maybe TRBD1 (6 bases). The V gene's germline CDR1 is KGHSH and CDR2 LQKENI. The V end lost 1 base, the J end lost 6 bases, and 13 bases lay between the germline ends. The length of the CDR3 is 15 residues. The CDR3 coding sequence is TGTGCCAGCTCACCACTGGGGGGCGCGGGTCAGCCCCAGCATTTT. Amino acid sequence: CASSPLGGAGQPQHF.

The chain uses TRBV6-2 or TRBV6-3 and TRBJ2-3; 7 positions agree with TRBD2. The CDR3 loop spans 15 amino acids. Germline lookup yields CDR1 MNHEY and CDR2 SVGEGT. J was trimmed by 5 bases and V by 0 bases; bases with no gene match: 5. The CDR3 loop reads CASSYSNAGVDTQYF. The CDR3 DNA is TGTGCCAGCAGTTACTCGAATGCGGGAGTAGATACGCAGTATTTT.

The gene calls are TRBV18 and TRBJ1-5; a possible D gene is TRBD1 (5 bases). Germline CDR1 and CDR2: KGHSH and LQKENI. The CDR3 consists of 16 residues. V was cut by 0 bases and J by 5 bases, with 14 bases left in between. The CDR3 DNA follows: TGTGCCAGCTCACCACCAGAGAGGGGTCATCATCAGCCCCAGCATTTT. Protein product: CASSPPERGHHQPQHF.

This CDR3 reads CASSLGALAANNEQFF. The CDR3 DNA reads TGTGCCAGCAGCTTAGGTGCACTAGCGGCGAACAATGAGCAGTTCTTC. The rearrangement links TRBV7-6 to TRBJ2-1; the match to TRBD2 covers 8 bases. V dropped 1 base and J dropped 5; count of bases not matched to a gene: 7. Germline V gene data show CDR1 as SGHVS and CDR2 as FNYEAQ. The CDR3 contains 16 residues.

The J gene is TRBJ2-6, the V gene TRBV7-9; D gene unclear. V dropped 5 bases and J dropped 0 bases, with 11 bases sitting between them. The CDR3 contains 16 residues. Germline lookup yields CDR1 SEHNR and CDR2 FQNEAQ (reference sequence). CDR3 bases: TGTGCCAGCAGCCGCCTCGGGCCCTCTGGGGCCAACGTCCTGACTTTC. Encoded protein: CASSRLGPSGANVLTF.

This clone has just a few counts. J is TRBJ2-1 and V is TRBV27; TRBD1 matches at 12 bases. The V and J ends lost 6 bases and 10 bases, in that order; junction bases with no gene match: 13. Germline assignment: CDR1 MNHEY and CDR2 SMNVEV (reference sequence). CDR3 length equals 16 residues. CDR3 coding DNA: TGTGCCAGCAGACCCTATCGGGACAGGGGGCTTGAGGAGCAGTTCTTC. Protein product: CASRPYRDRGLEEQFF.

The chain couples TRBV19 to TRBJ2-4, with D tentatively TRBD1 or TRBD2 (5 bases each). The germline gives CDR1 LNHDA, CDR2 SQIVND (reference sequence). V lost 7 bases, J lost 0 bases, and 16 bases lay in between. The CDR3 consists of 16 residues. The CDR3 loop reads CASNLGAGLAKNIQYF. In nucleotides, the CDR3 is TGTGCCAGTAACCTCGGGGCAGGACTAGCCAAAAACATTCAGTACTTC.